This T cell receptor (beta chain) was found in a study of glioma-infiltrating T cells. For the study at large: WHO grade II oligodendrogliomas or astrocytomas, plus non-recurrent WHO grade IV glioblastomas, were sampled. Glioma patients had dexamethasone for six or fewer days before surgery.

Germline V gene data show CDR1 as DFQATT and CDR2 as SNEGSKA (reference sequence). J was trimmed by 2 bases and V by 6 bases; bases with no gene match: 7. The CDR3 consists of 14 residues. TCR alpha and beta CDR3 regions were amplified from RNA using iRepertoire nested multiplex PCR. TCRdb passed the multiplex PCR reads through MiXCR, listing each CDR3 protein once. The sample lists 300,000 to 450,000 distinct CDR3 sequences, about 40% occurring once. This clonotype has more than one count but fewer than ten. The TCR sequence derives from a human donor with low-grade glioma or glioblastoma, undergoing nonglioma brain surgery, or in good health (not recorded which). The genes are TRBV20-1 and TRBJ2-7; 10 bases fit TRBD1. Sequenced input: glioma tissue, nonneoplastic brain tissue, or PBMCs (not recorded which). CDR3 residues: CSAKRGQGTYEQYF. CDR3 sequence (DNA): TGCAGTGCCAAACGGGGACAGGGGACCTACGAGCAGTACTTC.